This T cell receptor (beta chain) is from a study of blood T cell repertoires in COVID-19. Germline CDR1 and CDR2: SGHRS and YFSETQ. The CDR3 is made up of 16 amino acids. The junction had 5 bases not matched to a gene; V was cut back by 0 bases and J by 2 bases. Measured with immunoSEQ multiplex PCR; TCRdb has only the in-frame clones, and not every one. The repertoire consists of fewer than 350,000 clones, with about nine tenths occurring once and the leading ten covering 7.5% to 10%. J is TRBJ2-7 and V is TRBV5-1, with 10 bases that match TRBD1. The receptor was derived from a man under 40 with COVID-19, enrolled during active disease. The source material was peripheral blood. The CDR3 loop reads CASSLGWDRGTYEQYF. CDR3 in DNA: TGCGCCAGCAGCTTGGGATGGGACAGGGGAACCTACGAGCAGTACTTC.